One T cell receptor beta chain is described in this entry. This sample was taken from a study of OX40 agonist ivuxolimab in advanced cancers. Sequenced by immunoSEQ multiplex PCR; TCRdb stores in-frame clones only, minus some. The data hold some 90,000 clones, with approximately 91% observed a single time. The germline V gene encodes CDR1 MDHEN and CDR2 SYDVKM. The CDR3 loop spans 13 amino acids. Trimming removed 6 bases at V and 4 bases at J, with 12 bases between. The TCR comes from an adult with an advanced solid tumor such as melanoma, head and neck, liver or kidney cancer. This rearrangement joins TRBV28 to TRBJ1-2, with D tentatively TRBD1 (6 bases). The sequencing used CD4+ or CD8+ T cells sorted from blood, collected in a trial of the OX40 agonist ivuxolimab. The CDR3 loop is CASSPTGLYGYTF. CDR3 in DNA: TGTGCCAGCAGCCCTACAGGGCTCTATGGCTACACCTTC.